This T cell receptor (beta chain) was sequenced in a study of T cell repertoires in cytomegalovirus infection. Study overall: Public TCR beta signatures indicated both CMV infection and matching HLA type.

On this clonotype: Its specificity is not known.

CDR3 size: 16 residues. Germline loops: CDR1 MNHNS, CDR2 SASEGT. V lost 6 bases and J lost 7; bases outside the gene matches: 11. TCRdb passed the reads through MiXCR, listing each CDR3 protein once. Among about 890,000 distinct CDR3 sequences, less than 35% were seen once, and the ten largest hold over 13%. Source: cultured CD8+ T cells from PBMCs, taken from culture after CMV antigen stimulation. The sequence was collected from a human donor in good health (CMV status not recorded). Some clones in this sample may be carry-over from other donors' samples. The V and J genes are TRBV6-1 and TRBJ2-2, with 10 bases lining up with TRBD1. The chain's CDR3 is CASRAIDRGPVGELFF. DNA for the CDR3: TGTGCCAGCAGAGCAATCGACAGGGGGCCGGTCGGGGAGCTGTTTTTT.